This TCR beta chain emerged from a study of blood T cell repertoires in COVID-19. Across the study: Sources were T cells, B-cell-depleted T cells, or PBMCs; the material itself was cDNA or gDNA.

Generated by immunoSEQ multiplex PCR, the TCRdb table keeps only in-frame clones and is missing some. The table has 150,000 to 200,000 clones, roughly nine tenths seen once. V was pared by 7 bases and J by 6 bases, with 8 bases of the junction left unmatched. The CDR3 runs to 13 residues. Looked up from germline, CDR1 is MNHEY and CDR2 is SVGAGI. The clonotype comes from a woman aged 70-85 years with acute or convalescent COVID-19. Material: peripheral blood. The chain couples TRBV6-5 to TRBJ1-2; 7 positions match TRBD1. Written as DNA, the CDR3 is TGTGCCAGCAAATTTGGACAGGCGGATGGCTACACCTTC. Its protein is CASKFGQADGYTF.